This TCR beta chain derives from a study of cytomegalovirus exposure and HLA in healthy donors (dated by TCRdb to 2016 to 2017). Background for the entire study: An earlier analysis of under 600 of the donors reported approximately 270 Gb of sequence data and 117 million unique TCR beta sequences from 190 million or so T cells. The aim of the study was to test whether cataloging public T cell receptors could identify signatures of past pathogen exposure. HLA typing covered class I and class II loci at four-digit resolution. About five DR-DQ haplotypes were treated as single units for association and clustering because of strong linkage in the cohort. Rather than using new phenotypic data, the later analysis identified candidate immune exposures from TCR beta sequences and from how often those sequences occurred across donors. The genetic ancestry cluster associated with self-reported Caucasian donors included 81% of the roughly 410 genotyped donors. The number of donors typed differed by locus, with about 629-630 for A, B, C, DRB1 and DQB1, more than 500 for DQA1, under 610 for DPA1, and 400 to 490 for DPB1. Every discovery cohort repertoire had been produced on one sequencing platform. In addition to the first cohort of 666 subjects, a separate validation cohort of 120 different subjects was used. Among around 400 genotyped donors of the cohort, an average of about 220,000 unique TCR beta nucleotide sequences was sequenced per donor, of which roughly 17% were non-productive. An earlier analysis of more than 450 of the donors used high-throughput TCR beta sequencing to judge whether each TCR beta V gene segment behaved as functional or pseudogenic. To predict cytomegalovirus infection status, the study combined high-throughput TCR immunosequencing, statistical association of individual TCRs with disease status, and machine learning. Donor age, sex, ethnicity and CMV serostatus were collected together with the repertoire data. The study profiled the T cell repertoires of 666 subjects by immunosequencing and related them to cytomegalovirus serostatus. An early release covering roughly 640 HLA-typed donors comprised about 290 gigabases of sequencing data and 85 million or so unique TCR sequences. A later genetic analysis took genome-wide SNP genotypes for about 55% of the 666 donors and used that subset as a discovery cohort. In a later analysis, previously published TCR beta repertoires from fewer than 750 donors were re-analyzed and high-resolution HLA genotyping was added so that TCR occurrence patterns could be studied.

V loses 8 bases, J loses 1 base, and the germline ends lie 21 bases apart. Measured from the cysteine to the phenylalanine, the CDR3 is 17 residues long. The entry retains the CDR3 DNA only, 51 bases that are in frame from base 1. Via the germline V gene, CDR1 is SNHLY and CDR2 FYNNEI. The research as a whole found: The only immune exposure information available for the cohort was CMV serostatus. It was suggested by the authors that the approach could potentially be generalized to other disease states and immunological phenotypes. A later genetic analysis reported fewer N-insertions in productive TCRs among donors in an Asian-associated ancestry cluster than the roughly 700-donor mean. In a later analysis, HLA-associated TCR beta chains were found to be more clonally expanded and to have lower generation probabilities than equally common non-associated chains. In vitro tests confirmed that three of the cytomegalovirus-associated TCR beta chains recognize cytomegalovirus antigens. Broadly in line with IMGT annotations, most TCR beta V segments showed up in productive rearrangements about 90% or about 30% of the time in an earlier analysis of around 550 of the donors. A cluster of highly shared sequence variants was judged likely to represent a technical artifact of the sequencing pipeline. A later analysis associated 16,951 TCR beta sequences with specific HLA alleles at a false discovery rate of 0.05. In both the original and validation cohorts, the classifier was reported to diagnose cytomegalovirus status with high specificity and sensitivity. Assigning TCR associations to individual alleles was difficult when HLA alleles, especially DR and DQ, strongly co-occurred. A later genetic analysis associated a missense DCLRE1C variant with V-gene and J-gene trimming of TCR beta chains, and an independent cohort replicated the association. In a later analysis, several top co-occurrence clusters were reported to appear linked to parvovirus B19, influenza, CMV and Epstein-Barr virus. HLA typing was unavailable for some donors at each locus, so association tests used only the typed subset. Most TCR sequences were observed very rarely across donors, whereas some public TCRs were present in many individuals. A total of about 180 TCR beta chains were listed by the study as associated with cytomegalovirus. Correlated functional status among segregating V segments might be attributable to linkage disequilibrium, but an unknown experimental factor could not be ruled out. In a later analysis, TCR association rates were found to vary across HLA loci, with the most associated TCRs seen for DRB1 alleles and the fewest for HLA-C alleles. A further reported finding was that TCR beta sequences accurately predicted the HLA-A and HLA-B alleles for most subjects in the first cohort. Only TCR beta chains were sequenced in this cohort, and the absence of alpha or paired-chain data limited detectable features. Because counts were too low, about 15 rarely observed V segments, including chromosome 9 orphons, were left out of the earlier analysis of some 600 of the donors. Because the 87-base-pair reads could not distinguish some IMGT-functional V segments, including TRBV6-2 and TRBV6-3, those segments were excluded. The presence/absence analyses assumed that sequencing depth was roughly uniform across donors, and that assumption may not be true. According to a later analysis, most CMV-associated TCR beta chains appeared to be HLA-restricted, and the HLA associations seemed to be driven largely by CMV exposure.

The cohort was made up of 500 to 800 healthy bone marrow donors. At the time of sampling, all cohort members were nominally healthy, though unrecorded immune exposures were likely present. The donor was CMV seropositive and belonged to the group of 270 or so seropositive cohort members. Each donor provided a peripheral blood sample, and peripheral blood mononuclear cells were used for TCR beta sequencing. Genomic DNA extraction from the blood cell samples was performed with the Qiagen DNeasy Blood Extraction Kit. Library prep was done by the immunoSEQ multiplex PCR assay. A mixture of 60 forward primers for TCR Vbeta segments and 13 reverse primers for TCR Jbeta segments was used in the multiplex PCR. Amplification of the CDR3 region of rearranged TCR beta genes was performed with a multiplex PCR assay on genomic DNA. Amplified TCR beta libraries were sequenced as 87-base-pair reads on the Illumina HiSeq System. The authors' pipeline ran thus. In a later analysis, roughly 80 million unique TCR beta chains were counted across the roughly 670 repertoires, and approximately 11 million of these chains were shared by at least two donors. To remove PCR and sequencing errors, raw reads were error-corrected and collapsed into unique sequences using a nearest-neighbor algorithm that merged closely related sequences. To assign V, D and J gene segments, CDR3 sequences were aligned to IMGT reference sequences. Each retained sequence needed at least a six-nucleotide match to both a V gene segment and a J gene segment. A rearrangement was called productive if the CDR3 had no stop codons and remained in frame with V and J, and every other rearrangement was called non-productive. Following IMGT convention, CDR3 was defined as the stretch from the second conserved V-encoded cysteine to the conserved J-encoded phenylalanine. In an earlier analysis of roughly 580 of the donors, sequences lacking an unambiguous match to a single V gene segment were excluded. An earlier analysis of several hundred of the donors called V segments functional above 56.7% productive rearrangements and segregating when the between-donor standard deviation exceeded 5%. A statistical classification framework was built for diagnosing cytomegalovirus status from the catalog of TCR beta chain sequences. V and J gene assignment, in a later analysis, came from comparing TCR nucleotide sequences with IMGT/GENE-DB human TR gene sequences. A later analysis assigned CDR3 sequences and most-parsimonious VDJ recombination scenarios with the TCRdist pipeline. In a later analysis, every TCR beta chain was defined by the combination of its CDR3 amino acid sequence and its V-gene family, and reads without a unique V-gene family were dropped. To address suspected cross-contamination and a sequencing artifact, a later analysis removed approximately 590 highly shared, low-generation-probability nucleotide sequences. A later analysis calculated a clonal expansion index for each public chain from normalized within-repertoire ranks of inferred template counts. In a later analysis, generation probabilities were computed with a VDJ recombination model fitted to out-of-frame rearrangements, and the resulting probabilities were checked against IGoR. A later analysis scored TCR-TCR, TCR-HLA and TCR-CMV co-occurrence with hypergeometric tests, applying a repertoire-size bias correction to TCR pairs. To estimate false discovery rates, a later analysis permuted the HLA or CMV assignments 20 times. In a later analysis, co-occurring TCRs were grouped using DBSCAN, and TCRdist sequence similarity was added for clustering within HLA-allele-positive subsets. Co-occurrence clustering excluded repertoires with fewer than 30,000 or more than 120,000 public chains, plus five with anomalous nucleotide sharing. TCRdb mirrors the immuneACCESS table, restricted to in-frame sequences. Some clones are absent from its copies; in checked studies, under half trace to an unresolved V gene, and the reason for the others is unknown. Clone size and the V and J calls come from that table; the DNA yielded D and trimming. This sample gives approximately 120,000 clones in total; around 80% of them show up just once. Roughly an eighth of the sample is in the top ten clones.

As for this clone: Its target antigen remains unknown. Nothing much larger sits one base from this clone, and base qualities are not available.

The rearranged segments are TRBV2 and TRBJ1-5, with TRBD1 as a weak D call on 6 bases. The source is a woman aged 55-70 years in good health and CMV-seropositive. Sequenced: PBMCs. The sequenced DNA: TGTGCCAGCGGTGGGGGGGGCGGGGGGGCAAGCAATCAGCCCCAGCATTTT. Translated, it reads CASGGGGGGASNQPQHF.